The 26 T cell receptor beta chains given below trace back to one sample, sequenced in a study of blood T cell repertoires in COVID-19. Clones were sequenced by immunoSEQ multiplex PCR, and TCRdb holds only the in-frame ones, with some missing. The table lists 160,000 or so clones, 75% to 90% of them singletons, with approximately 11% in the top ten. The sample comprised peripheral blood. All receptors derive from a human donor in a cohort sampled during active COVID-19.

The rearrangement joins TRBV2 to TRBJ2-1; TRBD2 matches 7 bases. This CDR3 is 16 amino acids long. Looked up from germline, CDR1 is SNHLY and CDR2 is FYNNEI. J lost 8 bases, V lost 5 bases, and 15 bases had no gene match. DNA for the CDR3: TGTGCCAGCAGTTATGGGGGGAGGGAGTTTAACTATGAGCAGTTCTTC. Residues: CASSYGGREFNYEQFF.

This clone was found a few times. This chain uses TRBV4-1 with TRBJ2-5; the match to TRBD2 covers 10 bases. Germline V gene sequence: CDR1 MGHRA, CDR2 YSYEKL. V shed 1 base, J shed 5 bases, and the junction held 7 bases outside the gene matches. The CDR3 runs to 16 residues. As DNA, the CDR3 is TGCGCCAGCAGCCAAGGGCTAGCGGGGGCGGGGGAGACCCAGTACTTC. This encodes CASSQGLAGAGETQYF.

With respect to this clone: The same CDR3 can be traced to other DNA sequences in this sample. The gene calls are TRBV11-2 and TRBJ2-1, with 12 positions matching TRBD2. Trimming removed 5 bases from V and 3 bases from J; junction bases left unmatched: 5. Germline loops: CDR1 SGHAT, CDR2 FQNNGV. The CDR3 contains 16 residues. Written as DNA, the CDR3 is TGTGCCAGCAGCCCGCCGGGACTAGCGGGCTACAATGAGCAGTTCTTC. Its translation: CASSPPGLAGYNEQFF.

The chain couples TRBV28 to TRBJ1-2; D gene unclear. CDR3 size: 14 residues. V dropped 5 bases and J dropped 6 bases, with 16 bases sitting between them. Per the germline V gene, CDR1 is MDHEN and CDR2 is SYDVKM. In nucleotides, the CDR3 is TGTGCCAGCAGTCCACACCGGGATCAGGATGGCTACACCTTC. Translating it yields CASSPHRDQDGYTF.

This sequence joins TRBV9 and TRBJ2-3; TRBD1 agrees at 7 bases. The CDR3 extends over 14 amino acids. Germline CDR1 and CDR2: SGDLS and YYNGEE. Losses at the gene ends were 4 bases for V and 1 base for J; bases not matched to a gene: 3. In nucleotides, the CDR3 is TGTGCCAGCAGCTTAGGACAGGGCACAGATACGCAGTATTTT. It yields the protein CASSLGQGTDTQYF.

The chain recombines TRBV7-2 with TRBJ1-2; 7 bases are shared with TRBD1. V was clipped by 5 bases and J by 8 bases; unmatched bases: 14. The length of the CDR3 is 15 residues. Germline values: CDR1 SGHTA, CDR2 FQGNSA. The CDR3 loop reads CASSENFDRAGGYTF. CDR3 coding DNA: TGTGCCAGCAGCGAGAATTTTGACAGGGCGGGAGGCTACACCTTC.

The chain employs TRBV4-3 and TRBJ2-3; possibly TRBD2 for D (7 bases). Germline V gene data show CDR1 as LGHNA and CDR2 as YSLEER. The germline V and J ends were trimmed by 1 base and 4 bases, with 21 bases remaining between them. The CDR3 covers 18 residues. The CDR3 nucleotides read TGCGCCAGCAGCCAAGGGATCCGCTCGGGGGGCGGTTCAGATACGCAGTATTTT. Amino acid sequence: CASSQGIRSGGGSDTQYF.

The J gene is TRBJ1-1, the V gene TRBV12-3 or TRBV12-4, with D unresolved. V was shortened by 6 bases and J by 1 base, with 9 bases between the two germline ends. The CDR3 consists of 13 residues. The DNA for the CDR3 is TGTGCCAGCAGCAGACTTCAGAACACTGAAGCTTTCTTT. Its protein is CASSRLQNTEAFF.

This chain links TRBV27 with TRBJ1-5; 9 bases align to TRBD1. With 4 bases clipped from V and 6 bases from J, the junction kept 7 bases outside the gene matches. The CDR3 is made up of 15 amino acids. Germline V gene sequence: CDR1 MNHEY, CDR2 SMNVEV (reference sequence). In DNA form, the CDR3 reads TGTGCCAGCAGTTCTCTACAGGGGGCGAGTCAGCCCCAGCATTTT. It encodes CASSSLQGASQPQHF.

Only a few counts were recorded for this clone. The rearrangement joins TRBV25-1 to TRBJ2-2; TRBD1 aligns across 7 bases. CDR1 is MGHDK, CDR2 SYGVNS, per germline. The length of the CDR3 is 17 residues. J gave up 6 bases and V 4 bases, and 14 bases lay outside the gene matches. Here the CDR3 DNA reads TGTGCCAGCAGTGCACGAATCGGGCAGGGGGAGTCCGGGGAGCTGTTTTTT. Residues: CASSARIGQGESGELFF.

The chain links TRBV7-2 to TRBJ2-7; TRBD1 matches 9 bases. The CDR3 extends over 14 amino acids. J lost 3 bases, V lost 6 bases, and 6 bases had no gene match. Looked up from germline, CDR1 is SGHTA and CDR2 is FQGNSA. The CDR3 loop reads CASSTRDRDYEQYF. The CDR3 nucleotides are TGTGCCAGCAGTACCCGGGACAGGGACTACGAGCAGTACTTC.

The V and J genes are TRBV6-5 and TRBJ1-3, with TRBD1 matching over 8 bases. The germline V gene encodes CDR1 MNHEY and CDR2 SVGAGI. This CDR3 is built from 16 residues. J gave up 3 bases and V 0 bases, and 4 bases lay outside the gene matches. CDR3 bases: TGTGCCAGCAGTTACTCGACAGGGGAAGGTGGAAACACCATATATTTT. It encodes CASSYSTGEGGNTIYF.

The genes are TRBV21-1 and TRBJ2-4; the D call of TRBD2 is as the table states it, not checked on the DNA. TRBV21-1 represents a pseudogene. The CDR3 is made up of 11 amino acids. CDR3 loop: CASSKSDIQYF. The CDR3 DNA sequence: TGTGCCAGCAGCAAATCTGACATTCAGTACTTC.

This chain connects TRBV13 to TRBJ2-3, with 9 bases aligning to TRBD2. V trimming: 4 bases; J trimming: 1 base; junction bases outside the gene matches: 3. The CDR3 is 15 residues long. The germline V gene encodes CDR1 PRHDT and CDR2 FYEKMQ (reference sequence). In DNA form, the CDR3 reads TGTGCCAGCAGCTCGGGACTAGCCGGCACAGATACGCAGTATTTT. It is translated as CASSSGLAGTDTQYF.

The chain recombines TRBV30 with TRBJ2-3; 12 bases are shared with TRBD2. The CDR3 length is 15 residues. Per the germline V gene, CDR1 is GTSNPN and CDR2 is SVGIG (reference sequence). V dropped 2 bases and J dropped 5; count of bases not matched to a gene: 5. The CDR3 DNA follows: TGTGCCTGGAGTCGGACTAGCGGGGTTAGAGATACGCAGTATTTT. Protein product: CAWSRTSGVRDTQYF.

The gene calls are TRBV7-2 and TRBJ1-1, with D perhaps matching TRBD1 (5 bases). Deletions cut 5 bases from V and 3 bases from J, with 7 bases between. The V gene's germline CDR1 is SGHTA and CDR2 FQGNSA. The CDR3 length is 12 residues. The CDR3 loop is CASSPGYTEAFF. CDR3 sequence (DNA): TGTGCCAGCAGCCCAGGGTACACTGAAGCTTTCTTT.

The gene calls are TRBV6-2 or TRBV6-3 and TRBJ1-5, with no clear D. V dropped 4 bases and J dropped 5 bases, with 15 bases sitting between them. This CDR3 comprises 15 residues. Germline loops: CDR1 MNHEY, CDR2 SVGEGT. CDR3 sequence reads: CASSWTEGGYQPQHF. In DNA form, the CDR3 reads TGTGCCAGCAGTTGGACGGAGGGCGGATATCAGCCCCAGCATTTT.

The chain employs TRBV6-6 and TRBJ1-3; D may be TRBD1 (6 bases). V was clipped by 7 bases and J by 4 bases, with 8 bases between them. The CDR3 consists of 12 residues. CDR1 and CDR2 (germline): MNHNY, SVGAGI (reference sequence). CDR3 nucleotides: TGTGCCAGCACAGGGGACGGAAACACCATATATTTT. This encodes CASTGDGNTIYF.

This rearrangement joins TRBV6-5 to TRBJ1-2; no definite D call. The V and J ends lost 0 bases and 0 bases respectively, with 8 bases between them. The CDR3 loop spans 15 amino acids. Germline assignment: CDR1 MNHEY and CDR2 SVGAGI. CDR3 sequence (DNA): TGTGCCAGCAGTTACTCTGGGCAGGCTAACTATGGCTACACCTTC. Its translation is CASSYSGQANYGYTF.

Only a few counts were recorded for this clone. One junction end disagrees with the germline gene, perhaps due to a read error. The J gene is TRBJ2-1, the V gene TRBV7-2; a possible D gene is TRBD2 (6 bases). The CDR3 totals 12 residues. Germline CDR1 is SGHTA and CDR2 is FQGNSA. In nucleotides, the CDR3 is TGTGCCAGCAGCCGGGACTCCTTAAGGATACTCTTC. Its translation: CASSRDSLRILF. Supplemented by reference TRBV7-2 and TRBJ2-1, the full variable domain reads GAGVSQSPSNKVTEKGKDVELRCDPISGHTALYWYRQSLGQGLEFLIYFQGNSAPDKSGLPSDRFSAERTGGSVSTLTIQRTQQEDSAVYLCASSRDSLRILFGPGTRLTVL.

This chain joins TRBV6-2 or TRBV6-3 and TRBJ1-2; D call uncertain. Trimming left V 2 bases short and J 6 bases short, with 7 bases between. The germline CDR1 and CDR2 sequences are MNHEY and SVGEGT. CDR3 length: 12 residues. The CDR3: CASSYKSDGYTF. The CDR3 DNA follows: TGTGCCAGCAGTTACAAATCTGATGGCTACACCTTC.

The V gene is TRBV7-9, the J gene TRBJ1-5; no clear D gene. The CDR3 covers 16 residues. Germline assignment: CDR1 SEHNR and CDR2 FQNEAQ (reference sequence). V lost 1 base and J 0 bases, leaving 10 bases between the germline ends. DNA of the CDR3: TGTGCCAGCAGCTTAGGCCAGGCAAATAGCAATCAGCCCCAGCATTTT. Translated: CASSLGQANSNQPQHF.

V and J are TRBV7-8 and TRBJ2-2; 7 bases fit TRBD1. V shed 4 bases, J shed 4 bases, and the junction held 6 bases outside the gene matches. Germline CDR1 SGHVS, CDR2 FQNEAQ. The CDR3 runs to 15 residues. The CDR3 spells CASSSRDSITGELFF. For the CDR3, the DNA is TGTGCCAGCAGCTCCAGGGACAGCATCACCGGGGAGCTGTTTTTT.

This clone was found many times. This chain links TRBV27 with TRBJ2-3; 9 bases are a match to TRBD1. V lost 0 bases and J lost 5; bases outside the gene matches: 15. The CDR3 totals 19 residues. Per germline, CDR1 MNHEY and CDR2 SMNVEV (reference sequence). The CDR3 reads CASSLSRNPGTGWGDTQYF. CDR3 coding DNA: TGTGCCAGCAGTTTATCGCGCAATCCCGGGACAGGGTGGGGAGATACGCAGTATTTT.

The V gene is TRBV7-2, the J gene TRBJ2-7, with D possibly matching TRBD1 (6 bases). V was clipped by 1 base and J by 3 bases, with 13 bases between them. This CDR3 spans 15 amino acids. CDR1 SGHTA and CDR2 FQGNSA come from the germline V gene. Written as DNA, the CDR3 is TGTGCCAGCAGCTTAGTTCAGGGGCGAAACTACGAGCAGTACTTC. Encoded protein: CASSLVQGRNYEQYF.

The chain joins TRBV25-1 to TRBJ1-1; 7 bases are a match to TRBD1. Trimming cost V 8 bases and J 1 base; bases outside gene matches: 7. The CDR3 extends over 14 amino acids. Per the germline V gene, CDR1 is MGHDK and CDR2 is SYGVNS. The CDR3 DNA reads TGTGCCAGCCAGGGGGTTGGGTCGAACACTGAAGCTTTCTTT. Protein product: CASQGVGSNTEAFF.